The rows below give T cell receptor beta chains drawn from one sample of a study of blood T cells in healthy people across ages. Each CDR3 protein gets one entry after TCRdb re-called the 5' RACE reads with MiXCR. The sample lists around 1.5 million distinct CDR3 sequences; 55% to 75% were seen once. Sequencing used blood. The receptors derive from a man between 18 and 35 years old in good health. Each CDR3 is given with its conserved first and last residue. Each record gives: clone size, V gene, D gene, J gene, CDR3 DNA, CDR3 protein. The D gene is left open where the match is weak. The listing skips clone size in some rows; elsewhere it reads once, few, many or a size class.

>-|TRBV20-1|-|TRBJ2-7
TGCAGTGCGCTTAGGGAGGCCTACGAGCAGTACTTC
CSALREAYEQYF
>-|TRBV20-1|TRBD2|TRBJ2-3
TGCAGTGTCACATCCGGACTAGCGGGAGAGACAGATACGCAGTATTTT
CSVTSGLAGETDTQYF
>-|TRBV29-1|-|TRBJ2-1
TGCAGCGTTGACGACGGGAGCAGCCCCTACAATGAGCAGTTCTTC
CSVDDGSSPYNEQFF
>few|TRBV15|-|TRBJ2-3
TGTGCCACCAGCAGAAGGTCAGATACGCAGTATTTT
CATSRRSDTQYF
>few|TRBV27|TRBD2|TRBJ2-2
TGTGCCAGCAGTCCTCTGGCGGGGGGCACCGGGGAGCTGTTTTTT
CASSPLAGGTGELFF
>-|TRBV20-1|-|TRBJ1-5
TGCAGCGTCGGGCAGGGGATCCAGCCCCAGCATTTT
CSVGQGIQPQHF
>-|TRBV29-1|TRBD1|TRBJ2-1
TGCAGCGTTGATGGGACAGGGGAAGACAATGAGCAGTTCTTC
CSVDGTGEDNEQFF
>many|TRBV12-3/TRBV12-4|-|TRBJ1-2
TGTGCCAGCACCCGGGGGGCCTATGGCTACACCTTC
CASTRGAYGYTF
>-|TRBV4-2|-|TRBJ2-7
TGTGCCAGCAACCAGCCCCCAAACTACGAGCAGTACTTC
CASNQPPNYEQYF
>-|TRBV28|-|TRBJ1-1
TGTGCCAGCAGTTTGGTGGAAACGAACACTGAAGCTTTCTTT
CASSLVETNTEAFF
>-|TRBV29-1|TRBD1|TRBJ1-3
TGCAGCGTTGGACAGGGCACTGGAAACACCATATATTTT
CSVGQGTGNTIYF
>-|TRBV5-1|-|TRBJ2-3
TGCGCCAGCAGCCTGGGGGATTGGGGCACAGATACGCAGTATTTT
CASSLGDWGTDTQYF
>-|TRBV28|-|TRBJ2-3
TGTGCCAGCAATTCTTATGGAGCTAGCACAGATACGCAGTATTTT
CASNSYGASTDTQYF
>-|TRBV25-1|TRBD1|TRBJ1-2
TGTGCCAGCAGTGAACCCCGGGACAGGGGGCGCGGCTACACCTTC
CASSEPRDRGRGYTF
>-|TRBV6-1|-|TRBJ1-6
TGTGCCAGCACTCTTCCATCAGGGGCTGAATCACCCCTCCACTTT
CASTLPSGAESPLHF
>-|TRBV7-2|-|TRBJ1-4
TGTGCCAGCAGCTCTCGAGGGGGTGAAAAACTGTTTTTT
CASSSRGGEKLFF
>-|TRBV6-1|TRBD2|TRBJ2-7
TGTGCCAGCTCTACGGCTAGCGGGATAGGCGAGCAGTACTTC
CASSTASGIGEQYF
>-|TRBV15|TRBD2|TRBJ2-7
TGTGCCACCAGAGCAACTAGCGGAGCATACGAGCAGTACTTC
CATRATSGAYEQYF
>-|TRBV18|TRBD1|TRBJ1-2
TGTGCCAGCTCACCTGTTGGACAGGAGGCCATTGGGTATGGCTACACCTTC
CASSPVGQEAIGYGYTF
>-|TRBV7-9|-|TRBJ2-7
TGTGCCAGCGACGACCCAGGGATCCCCTACGAGCAGTACTTC
CASDDPGIPYEQYF
>few|TRBV29-1|-|TRBJ1-2
TGCAGCGTTTTTGAGGGTACTAACTATGGCTACACCTTC
CSVFEGTNYGYTF
>few|TRBV12-3/TRBV12-4|-|TRBJ1-1
TGTGCCAGCAGCGAGCCTCCGGGGACTGAAGCTTTCTTT
CASSEPPGTEAFF
>-|TRBV5-6|-|TRBJ2-7
TGTGCCAGCAGCCCTGCGAACTACGAGCAGTACTTC
CASSPANYEQYF
>-|TRBV27|-|TRBJ2-1
TGTGCCAGCAGGCCATATAGGCGGAATGAGCAGTTCTTC
CASRPYRRNEQFF
>-|TRBV20-1|TRBD1|TRBJ2-7
TGCAGTGCTAGAGATCACAGGGGGAAATACGAGCAGTACTTC
CSARDHRGKYEQYF
>many|TRBV5-1|-|TRBJ2-7
TGCGCCAGCAGCTGGGCCGACAGGAGCTACGAGCAGTACTTC
CASSWADRSYEQYF
>-|TRBV20-1|-|TRBJ1-5
TGCAGTGCTGGGGGGAAGGGGCAGAAGCCCCAGCATTTT
CSAGGKGQKPQHF
>few|TRBV24-1|-|TRBJ2-3
TGTGCCACCAGGGGTAGGGACGGCAGTAGCACAGATACGCAGTATTTT
CATRGRDGSSTDTQYF
>-|TRBV24-1|TRBD1|TRBJ2-3
TGTGCCACCAGCAGGGGACAGAGCACAGATACGCAGTATTTT
CATSRGQSTDTQYF
>-|TRBV6-5|-|TRBJ2-2
TGTGCCAGCAGTTTTACCCACGGTGGGGAGCTGTTTTTT
CASSFTHGGELFF
>-|TRBV7-2|-|TRBJ1-2
TGTGCCAGCAGCTTAATGGTTACAGGGCCAACTAGTGGCTACACCTTC
CASSLMVTGPTSGYTF
>-|TRBV15|TRBD1|TRBJ2-1
TGTGCCACCAGCAGGGGGGACAGGGAAAATGAGCAGTTCTTC
CATSRGDRENEQFF
>-|TRBV5-1|-|TRBJ1-4
TGCGCCAGCAGCCCAGCGCGGGGACCCCGTAGGGCTAATGAAAAACTGTTTTTT
CASSPARGPRRANEKLFF
>few|TRBV6-2/TRBV6-3|TRBD2|TRBJ2-3
TGTGCCAGCAGTTCCCCTGTGGTTAGCGGGAGTTTGGATACGCAGTATTTT
CASSSPVVSGSLDTQYF
>few|TRBV29-1|TRBD2|TRBJ2-7
TGCAGCGCATCGAGCGGGAGGGCCACCTACGAGCAGTACTTC
CSASSGRATYEQYF
>few|TRBV9|-|TRBJ2-7
TGTGCCAGCAGCGTAGGACCCGAATACGAGCAGTACTTC
CASSVGPEYEQYF
>-|TRBV20-1|-|TRBJ2-5
TGCAGTGCTAGAGATGGCCGGGGACAAGAGACCCAGTACTTC
CSARDGRGQETQYF
>few|TRBV2|-|TRBJ2-5
TGTGCCAGCAGTGAATTGTCTTCCCGAGAGACCCAGTACTTC
CASSELSSRETQYF
>few|TRBV4-1|-|TRBJ2-1
TGCGCCAGCAGCCAAGGCGTAAGAGACAATGAGCAGTTCTTC
CASSQGVRDNEQFF
>-|TRBV5-1|TRBD1|TRBJ2-5
TGCGCCAGCAGCGGGACAGGGACGGTTCTAGAGACCCAGTACTTC
CASSGTGTVLETQYF
>-|TRBV25-1|-|TRBJ2-2
TGTGCCAGCAGTGGTAAAGCCACCGGGGAGCTGTTTTTT
CASSGKATGELFF
>few|TRBV7-9|TRBD2|TRBJ2-7
TGTGCCAGCAGCTTTCAAGGATGGACTAGCCGATCCTACGAGCAGTACTTC
CASSFQGWTSRSYEQYF
>-|TRBV27|-|TRBJ2-1
TGTGCCAGCAGTTTAGCAGGGTGGGAGAGCTCCTACAATGAGCAGTTCTTC
CASSLAGWESSYNEQFF
>few|TRBV14|TRBD1|TRBJ1-1
TGTGCCAGCAGCCTAGGGGGACAGGCGCTCGGGCGATATACTGAAGCTTTCTTT
CASSLGGQALGRYTEAFF
>-|TRBV7-9|TRBD1|TRBJ1-2
TGTGCCAGCAGCTTAGGGACAGGGGATTCCTATGGCTACACCTTC
CASSLGTGDSYGYTF
>-|TRBV11-1|TRBD1|TRBJ2-7
TGTGCCAGCAGCTTAGTAGGGATCAGCACGGGACTCCTACACGGGACAGGCCTATACGAGCAGTACTTC
CASSLVGISTGLLHGTGLYEQYF
>-|TRBV27|-|TRBJ2-7
TGTGCCAGCAGTTTAGACGGGGCCCCACCTGCCTACGAGCAGTACTTC
CASSLDGAPPAYEQYF
>-|TRBV21-1|-|TRBJ2-7
TGTGCCAGCCATCAGATGAATACAGGGGGCCTTACCTACAATGAGCAGTACTTC
CASHQMNTGGLTYNEQYF
>-|TRBV3-1|TRBD2|TRBJ2-5
TGTGCCAGCAGCCAAGTTTCACTAGCGGGGGGGCAAGGAGAGACCCAGTACTTC
CASSQVSLAGGQGETQYF
>-|TRBV6-1|-|TRBJ2-5
TGTGCCAGCGACGGGGGTGGGGACCAAGAGACCCAGTACTTC
CASDGGGDQETQYF
>-|TRBV6-8|-|TRBJ2-7
TGTGCCAGCAGTTACCTAGATGGGGACAATGAGCAGTACTTC
CASSYLDGDNEQYF
>-|TRBV20-1|TRBD2|TRBJ2-3
TGCAGTGACACAGCGGGGTCCACAGATACGCAGTATTTT
CSDTAGSTDTQYF